These 20 T cell receptor beta chains originate from one sample sequenced in a study of Ad26.COV2.S vaccination and SARS-CoV-2 variants. Indicated treatment: over 15 received Ad26.COV2.S at low or high dose, single or two shots; five or six received placebo; per-sample allocation not given. Sampling was done on day 63 after the first vaccine or placebo injection. The data were produced by immunoSEQ multiplex PCR, yet TCRdb's version contains in-frame clones alone and is incomplete. The table records around 450,000 clones, 89% of them present only once. Sequenced material: peripheral blood, taken in a trial of Ad26.COV2.S vaccine versus placebo. Source of these receptors: a person between 18 and 65 years old who received the Ad26.COV2.S COVID-19 vaccine or a placebo.

This clone occurred a few times. V gene TRBV12-3 or TRBV12-4 combines with J gene TRBJ1-5, with TRBD1 as a possible D gene (5 bases). The V end lost 5 bases, the J end lost 9 bases, and 14 bases lay between the germline ends. The CDR3 loop spans 13 amino acids. DNA of the CDR3: TGTGCCAGCAGTCTCAACGGGGACGGGCCCCAGCATTTT. It yields the protein CASSLNGDGPQHF.

The rearrangement joins TRBV9 to TRBJ1-1; no clear D. CDR3 size: 13 residues. V dropped 0 bases and J dropped 3 bases, with 6 bases sitting between them. Germline V gene sequence: CDR1 SGDLS, CDR2 YYNGEE. CDR3 DNA sequence: TGTGCCAGCAGCGTAGGGCAGGACACTGAAGCTTTCTTT. Translated, it gives CASSVGQDTEAFF.

The chain has TRBV5-6 and TRBJ2-1, with TRBD2 matching 11 bases. With 4 bases clipped from V and 4 bases from J, the junction kept 4 bases outside the gene matches. Germline V gene lookup returns CDR1 SGHDT and CDR2 YYEEEE. The CDR3 extends over 15 amino acids. CDR3 sequence reads: CASSTLAGDYNEQFF. In nucleotides, the CDR3 is TGTGCCAGCAGCACACTAGCGGGGGATTACAATGAGCAGTTCTTC.

This sequence joins TRBV9 and TRBJ2-1; no reliable D call. The CDR3 is made up of 13 amino acids. Germline-derived CDR1 and CDR2 are SGDLS and YYNGEE. V gave up 1 base and J gave up 6 bases, with 8 bases separating them. The CDR3 bases are TGTGCCAGCAGCGTACGAAGTGGCAATGAGCAGTTCTTC. Amino acid sequence: CASSVRSGNEQFF. Supplemented by reference TRBV9 and TRBJ2-1, the full variable domain reads DSGVTQTPKHLITATGQRVTLRCSPRSGDLSVYWYQQSLDQGLQFLIQYYNGEERAKGNILERFSAQQFPDLHSELNLSSLELGDSALYFCASSVRSGNEQFFGPGTRLTVL.

The chain carries TRBV11-3 and TRBJ1-4, with 10 nucleotides matching TRBD1. V was pared by 6 bases and J by 11 bases, with 9 bases of the junction left unmatched. The CDR3 has 14 amino acids. From germline, CDR1 is SGHNT and CDR2 YENEEA. In DNA, the CDR3 is TGTGCCAGCAGTCCCGGGACAGGGGATGTGAAACTGTTTTTT. The encoded protein is CASSPGTGDVKLFF.

The J gene is TRBJ2-2, the V gene TRBV5-1; maybe TRBD2 (6 bases). V was cut by 0 bases and J by 5 bases, with 8 bases left in between. CDR3 size: 14 residues. Germline CDR1 is SGHRS and CDR2 is YFSETQ. The CDR3 bases are TGCGCCAGCAGCTTGGCAGGGAGGACCGGGGAGCTGTTTTTT. Its translation: CASSLAGRTGELFF.

V is TRBV24-1 and J is TRBJ2-4, with D hard to call. The germline CDR1 and CDR2 sequences are KGHDR and SFDVKD. V was clipped by 3 bases and J by 1 base, with 9 bases between them. The CDR3 sequence is 15 residues long. The CDR3 sequence is CATSDKVKAKNIQYF. The CDR3 DNA reads TGTGCCACCAGTGATAAGGTTAAGGCCAAAAACATTCAGTACTTC.

This chain connects TRBV5-1 to TRBJ2-5; 7 nucleotides align to TRBD1. CDR1 SGHRS and CDR2 YFSETQ come from the germline V gene. CDR3 length equals 14 residues. J was trimmed by 1 base and V by 3 bases; bases with no gene match: 3. CDR3 bases: TGCGCCAGCAGCTCGGGACAGCCCCAAGAGACCCAGTACTTC. Residues: CASSSGQPQETQYF.

In nucleotides, the CDR3 is TGTGCCAGCAGCTCCCGGGGGGCGGCCGATACGCAGTATTTT. Its protein product is CASSSRGAADTQYF. The chain links TRBV7-2 to TRBJ2-3; possible D gene TRBD2, 7 bases. Trimming cost V 4 bases and J 6 bases, with 14 bases left between them. CDR1 and CDR2 (germline): SGHTA, FQGNSA. This CDR3 contains 14 residues.

The chain uses TRBV5-1 and TRBJ1-2, with D uncertain. Germline CDR1 SGHRS, CDR2 YFSETQ. The CDR3 has 16 residues. Trimming removed 3 bases at V and 5 bases at J, with 20 bases between. CDR3 loop: CASSSAGLHLGYGYTF. For the CDR3, the DNA is TGCGCCAGCAGCTCGGCCGGACTCCATCTTGGGTATGGCTACACCTTC.

This clone was counted between two and nine times. V usage is TRBV12-3 or TRBV12-4 and J usage is TRBJ2-7; no reliable D call. This CDR3 is 12 amino acids long. V was cut by 3 bases and J by 3 bases, with 6 bases left in between. The CDR3 bases are TGTGCCAGCAGTTTGGCGGTCTACGAGCAGTACTTC. Protein: CASSLAVYEQYF.

This clone was seen a handful of times. The chain uses TRBV9 and TRBJ1-1; the D gene is possibly TRBD1 (5 bases). From germline, CDR1 is SGDLS and CDR2 YYNGEE. The CDR3 runs to 15 residues. V was trimmed by 0 bases and J by 4 bases, leaving 13 bases between them. CDR3 protein: CASSVEGWGITEAFF. CDR3 nucleotides: TGTGCCAGCAGCGTAGAAGGATGGGGGATCACTGAAGCTTTCTTT.

The count of this clone is one. The chain recombines TRBV3-1 (or the pseudogene TRBV3-2) with TRBJ2-1, with D unresolved. V dropped 0 bases and J dropped 6 bases, with 6 bases sitting between them. Germline CDR1 is LGHDT and CDR2 is YNNKEL (reference sequence). The CDR3 is 13 residues long. The CDR3 region has the DNA TGTGCCAGCAGCCAAGATGGTATCAATGAGCAGTTCTTC. Amino acid sequence: CASSQDGINEQFF.

The chain is built from TRBV7-2 and TRBJ1-1; unclear D gene. This CDR3 is 14 amino acids long. Between the trimmed V and J ends, which lost 1 base and 1 base, there was a span of 7 bases. CDR1 is SGHTA and CDR2 is FQGNSA in the germline V gene. CDR3 region: CASSLVWKNTEAFF. In nucleotides, the CDR3 is TGTGCCAGCAGCTTAGTATGGAAGAACACTGAAGCTTTCTTT.

The chain carries TRBV4-2 and TRBJ2-7; 9 positions agree with TRBD1. The CDR3 runs to 16 residues. Germline assignment: CDR1 LGHNA and CDR2 YNFKEQ. V lost 3 bases and J lost 7; bases outside the gene matches: 13. Written as DNA, the CDR3 is TGTGCCAGCAGCCATGACCGGGACAGGGCGTTACATGAGCAGTACTTC. Amino acid sequence: CASSHDRDRALHEQYF.

This sequence joins TRBV4-3 and TRBJ2-1; the match to TRBD1 covers 7 bases. The germline V gene encodes CDR1 LGHNA and CDR2 YSLEER. CDR3 length: 17 residues. The J segment lost 8 bases and the V segment lost 4 bases, leaving 17 bases of the junction unmatched. CDR3 bases: TGCGCCAGCAGCCCCTACCAAACCGGGACAGTTATCCATGAGCAGTTCTTC. It translates to CASSPYQTGTVIHEQFF.

The chain combines TRBV5-1 with TRBJ2-2; 7 nucleotides agree with TRBD1. V lost 1 base and J lost 0; bases outside the gene matches: 3. This CDR3 contains 16 residues. Germline V gene lookup returns CDR1 SGHRS and CDR2 YFSETQ. CDR3 loop: CASSLFTGANTGELFF. As DNA, the CDR3 is TGCGCCAGCAGCTTGTTTACAGGGGCGAACACCGGGGAGCTGTTTTTT.

The sample holds one count of this clone. The chain has TRBV4-1 and TRBJ2-1; D uncertain. Trimming pared 3 bases from V and 9 bases from J, leaving 12 bases between. Germline CDR1 MGHRA, CDR2 YSYEKL. This CDR3 has 13 residues. CDR3 bases: TGCGCCAGCAGCCAGTTGCGGACGGTTGAGCAGTTCTTC. Translated, it gives CASSQLRTVEQFF.

The chain couples TRBV7-3 to TRBJ2-1, with 7 bases aligning to TRBD2. Germline trimming cut 3 bases from V and 8 bases from J; bases unmatched to any gene: 10. Germline lookup yields CDR1 SGHTA and CDR2 FQGTGA. The CDR3 sequence is 15 residues long. The CDR3 DNA reads TGTGCCAGCAGCTTTACGGGACTACAAGGTTATGAGCAGTTCTTC. It is translated as CASSFTGLQGYEQFF.

The V and J genes are TRBV15 and TRBJ2-1, with 10 bases lining up with TRBD2. Germline V CDR1 and CDR2: LNHNV, YYDKDF (reference sequence). The CDR3 consists of 20 residues. V dropped 5 bases and J dropped 6; count of bases not matched to a gene: 22. CDR3 protein: CATSSTTGTSVIKWGNEQFF. The CDR3 DNA reads as TGTGCCACCAGCTCTACCACCGGGACTAGCGTCATAAAGTGGGGCAATGAGCAGTTCTTC.